One and the same sample provided the 9 T cell receptor beta chains below, sequenced in a study of T-cell reconstitution after alpha-beta-depleted transplantation in children. Using unique molecular identifiers, the investigators prepared the TCRbeta library. TCRdb re-analysed the PCR reads in MiXCR, keeping a single row per CDR3 protein. The sample lists about a million distinct CDR3 sequences, 25% to 30% occurring once. The specimen comprised PBMCs, mostly from graft donor cells, sampled 360 days after TCRalphabeta/CD19-depleted stem cell transplant. Receptors were obtained from a boy less than two years old who had a stem cell transplant for SCID, so the T cells may come from the graft donor.

This clonotype was counted only a few times. The rearrangement uses TRBV27 and TRBJ2-2; D remains unclear. This CDR3 has 13 residues. From germline, CDR1 is MNHEY and CDR2 SMNVEV (reference sequence). Trimming removed 0 bases from V and 10 bases from J, with 9 bases in between. The CDR3 reads CASSLSSGMELFF. Written as DNA, the CDR3 is TGTGCCAGCAGTTTATCGTCTGGGATGGAGCTGTTTTTT.

This clonotype was seen a handful of times. The chain combines TRBV5-1 with TRBJ2-2; possible D gene TRBD2, 6 bases. The CDR3 loop spans 16 amino acids. V was trimmed by 2 bases and J by 2 bases, leaving 13 bases between them. Per germline, CDR1 SGHRS and CDR2 YFSETQ. This CDR3 is CASSLSGQLNTGELFF. CDR3 DNA sequence: TGCGCCAGCAGCTTAAGCGGGCAGTTAAACACCGGGGAGCTGTTTTTT.

This sequence joins TRBV6-1 and TRBJ2-1; 10 positions agree with TRBD2. The ends lost 6 bases at V and 5 bases at J; junction bases unmatched: 7. Germline V gene data show CDR1 as MNHNS and CDR2 as SASEGT. CDR3 length: 15 amino acids. The CDR3 DNA sequence: TGTGCCAGCAGGAGCGGGGGGGGCCCCCACAATGAGCAGTTCTTC. Translated: CASRSGGGPHNEQFF.

This clonotype was counted between two and nine times. The V call is TRBV2, the J call TRBJ2-7; 7 bases map to TRBD1. Germline CDR1 is SNHLY and CDR2 is FYNNEI. The junction had 10 bases not matched to a gene; V was cut back by 4 bases and J by 4 bases. The CDR3 is 15 residues long. CDR3 amino acids: CASSGYRGDLYEQYF. In DNA form, the CDR3 reads TGTGCCAGCAGTGGGTACAGGGGAGATTTGTACGAGCAGTACTTC.

This chain uses TRBV9 with TRBJ2-3, with 10 bases matching TRBD2. The CDR3 is 15 residues long. Germline lookup yields CDR1 SGDLS and CDR2 YYNGEE. The V gene end was trimmed by 2 bases and the J gene end by 4 bases; junction bases not matched to a gene: 4. The CDR3 reads CASSVRAGGADTQYF. The DNA for the CDR3 is TGTGCCAGCAGCGTTAGAGCGGGGGGGGCAGATACGCAGTATTTT.

This clonotype has just a few counts. The gene calls are TRBV6-2 or TRBV6-3 and TRBJ2-7; the match to TRBD1 covers 11 bases. Germline CDR1 and CDR2: MNHEY and SVGEGT. The ends lost 6 bases at V and 3 bases at J; junction bases unmatched: 4. The CDR3 totals 14 residues. CDR3 amino acids: CASSRTGGFYEQYF. CDR3 coding DNA: TGTGCCAGCAGCCGGACAGGGGGCTTCTACGAGCAGTACTTC.

In its sample, this clonotype was seen a few times. This chain uses TRBV28 with TRBJ1-2, with 8 nucleotides matching TRBD1. V was pared by 2 bases and J by 7 bases, with 9 bases of the junction left unmatched. The CDR3 runs to 15 residues. Germline CDR1 reads MDHEN; CDR2 reads SYDVKM. CDR3 in amino acids: CASSLVGQGAGGYTF. The CDR3 DNA follows: TGTGCCAGCAGTTTAGTCGGGCAGGGGGCTGGTGGCTACACCTTC.

The V and J genes are TRBV20-1 and TRBJ2-7, with no clear D. Trimming removed 0 bases at V and 2 bases at J, with 20 bases between. Germline CDR1 is DFQATT and CDR2 is SNEGSKA (reference sequence). There are 17 residues in the CDR3. The CDR3 reads CSARDEAQDQFPYEQYF. DNA for the CDR3: TGCAGTGCTAGAGATGAGGCGCAGGACCAGTTCCCCTACGAGCAGTACTTC.

The chain joins TRBV6-1 to TRBJ1-2, with 11 bases matching TRBD1. CDR3 length equals 15 residues. Trimming at V came to 5 bases and at J to 6 bases, leaving 8 bases not matched to a gene. The germline V gene has CDR1 MNHNS and CDR2 SASEGT. This CDR3 is CASSPKGTGGNGYTF. The DNA of the CDR3 is TGTGCCAGCAGTCCCAAAGGGACAGGGGGTAATGGCTACACCTTC.